This T cell receptor (beta chain) was captured in a study of T cell responses to AZD1222 COVID-19 vaccine. About the research overall: Second doses were pooled across both intervals (about 4 or about 12 weeks).

Profiling relied on immunoSEQ multiplex PCR, and the TCRdb table lists in-frame clones only, not all of them. The repertoire includes about 200,000 clones, 80% to 90% of them detected once, and about 8% sits in the top ten. Whole-study results and caveats: Donors were chiefly white British, with a greater number of females, and clonal diversity was perhaps underestimated. Only a handful of AZD1222 recipients were seropositive at baseline. Spike-spanning, vaccine-associated CD4 TCRs were dominant at 160-218 and 743-854.

Germline CDR1 reads MNHEY; CDR2 reads SMNVEV (reference sequence). Trimming stripped 0 bases from V and 4 bases from J, with 9 bases between. The CDR3 covers 14 residues. With regard to this clone: Its cognate antigen is unknown.

The chain links TRBV27 to TRBJ1-2, with no clear D. The input for sequencing was peripheral blood, taken on day 0 of AZD1222 vaccination. The TCR comes from an adult in good health. This CDR3 reads CASSLSLGIYGYTF. CDR3 DNA sequence: TGTGCCAGCAGTTTATCTCTGGGGATCTATGGCTACACCTTC.